This T cell receptor (beta chain) was retrieved from a study of blood T cells in healthy people across ages. Regarding this clonotype: Antigen: not known.

Study findings and constraints: Roughly linear age-related decline in beta diversity appeared, significant by age 40.

Sample-barcoded 5' priming and a J-beta primer mix drove a second PCR of roughly 7 to 11 cycles. One entry per CDR3 protein, called by TCRdb with MiXCR from the 5' RACE reads. Among roughly 1,500,000 distinct CDR3 sequences, almost 35% were seen once, and the ten largest hold 11%. The germline CDR1 and CDR2 sequences are MDHEN and SYDVKM. CDR3 length: 16 residues. Trimming at V came to 5 bases and at J to 9 bases, leaving 16 bases not matched to a gene. The specimen was blood. The TCR comes from a woman between 25 and 40 years old in good health. The genes are TRBV28 and TRBJ2-3; 8 positions match TRBD2. In nucleotides, the CDR3 is TGTGCCAGCAGTCCTCTTGGAGCGGGGGAGAGAGACACGCAGTATTTT. It yields the protein CASSPLGAGERDTQYF.